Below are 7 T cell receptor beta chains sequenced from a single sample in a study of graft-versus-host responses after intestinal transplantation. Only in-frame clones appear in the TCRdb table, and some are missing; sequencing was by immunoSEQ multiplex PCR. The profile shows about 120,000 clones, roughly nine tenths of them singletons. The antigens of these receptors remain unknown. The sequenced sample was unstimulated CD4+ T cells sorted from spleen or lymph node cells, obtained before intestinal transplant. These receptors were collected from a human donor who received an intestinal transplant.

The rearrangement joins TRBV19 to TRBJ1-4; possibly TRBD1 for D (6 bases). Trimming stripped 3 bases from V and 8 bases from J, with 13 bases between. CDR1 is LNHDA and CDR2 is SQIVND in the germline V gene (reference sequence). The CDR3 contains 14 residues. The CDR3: CASSMAGVWEKLFF. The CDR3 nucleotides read TGTGCCAGTAGTATGGCAGGGGTTTGGGAAAAACTGTTTTTT.

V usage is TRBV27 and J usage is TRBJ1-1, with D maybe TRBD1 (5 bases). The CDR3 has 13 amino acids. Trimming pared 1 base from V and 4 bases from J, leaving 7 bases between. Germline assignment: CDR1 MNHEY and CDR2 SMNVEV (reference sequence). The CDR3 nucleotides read TGTGCCAGCAGTTTATATCAGGGCACTGAAGCTTTCTTT. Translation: CASSLYQGTEAFF.

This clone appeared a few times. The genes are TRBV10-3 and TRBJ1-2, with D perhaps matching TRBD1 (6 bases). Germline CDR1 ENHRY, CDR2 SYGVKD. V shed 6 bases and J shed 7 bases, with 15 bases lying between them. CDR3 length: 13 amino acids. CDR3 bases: TGTGCCATCAGGGCAGGGGATGGGATTGGCTACACCTTC. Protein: CAIRAGDGIGYTF.

CDR3 amino acids: CAWSVGAAAEAFF. The DNA of the CDR3 is TGTGCCTGGAGTGTAGGGGCAGCCGCTGAAGCTTTCTTT. The chain recombines TRBV30 with TRBJ1-1; tentative D call: TRBD1 (5 bases). The CDR3 loop spans 13 amino acids. CDR1 and CDR2 from the germline V gene are GTSNPN and SVGIG (reference sequence). The germline V and J ends were trimmed by 0 bases and 6 bases, with 11 bases remaining between them.

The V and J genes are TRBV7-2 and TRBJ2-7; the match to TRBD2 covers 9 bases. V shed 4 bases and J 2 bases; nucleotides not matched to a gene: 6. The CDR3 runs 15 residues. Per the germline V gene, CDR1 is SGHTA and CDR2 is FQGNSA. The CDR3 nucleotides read TGTGCCAGCAGCTCCCGGACTAGCGCGGCCTACGAGCAGTACTTC. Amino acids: CASSSRTSAAYEQYF. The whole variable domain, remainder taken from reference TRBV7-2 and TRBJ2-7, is GAGVSQSPSNKVTEKGKDVELRCDPISGHTALYWYRQSLGQGLEFLIYFQGNSAPDKSGLPSDRFSAERTGGSVSTLTIQRTQQEDSAVYLCASSSRTSAAYEQYFGPGTRLTVT.

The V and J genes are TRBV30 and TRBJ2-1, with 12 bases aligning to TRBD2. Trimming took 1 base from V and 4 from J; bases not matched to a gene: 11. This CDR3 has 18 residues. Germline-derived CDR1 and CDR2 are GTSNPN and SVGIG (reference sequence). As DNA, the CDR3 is TGTGCCTGGAGTGAGTTCGGTGAGACTAGCGGGAGATACAATGAGCAGTTCTTC. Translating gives CAWSEFGETSGRYNEQFF. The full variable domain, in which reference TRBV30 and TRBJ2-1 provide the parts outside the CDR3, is SQTIHQWPATLVQPVGSPLSLECTVEGTSNPNLYWYRQAAGRGLQLLFYSVGIGQISSEVPQNLSASRPQDRQFILSSKKLLLSDSGFYLCAWSEFGETSGRYNEQFFGPGTRLTVL.

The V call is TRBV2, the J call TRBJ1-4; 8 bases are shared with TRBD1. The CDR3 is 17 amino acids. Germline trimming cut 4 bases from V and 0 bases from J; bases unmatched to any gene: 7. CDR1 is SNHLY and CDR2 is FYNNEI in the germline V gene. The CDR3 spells CASSAPGQAPTNEKLFF. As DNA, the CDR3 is TGTGCCAGCAGTGCACCGGGACAGGCTCCAACTAATGAAAAACTGTTTTTT.